These 6 T cell receptor beta chains originate from one sample sequenced in a study of PD-L1 blockade in urothelial cancer. Using immunoSEQ multiplex PCR, the repertoire was profiled, and TCRdb retains in-frame clones only, with some absent. Of about 27,000 clones listed, approximately 77% were seen once; the top ten hold 1.6%. Documented time point: peripheral blood 6 weeks after treatment start. The source material was PBMCs, sampled around atezolizumab (anti-PD-L1) treatment. The receptors shown here come from a man aged 70-80 years with urothelial cancer.

V is TRBV6-1 and J is TRBJ2-5; TRBD2 agrees at 7 bases. Germline V lookup: CDR1 MNHNS, CDR2 SASEGT. After removal of 2 bases from V and 1 base from J, the junction contained 4 bases not matched to a gene. The CDR3 consists of 15 residues. The CDR3 sequence is CASSEMAGAQETQYF. The CDR3 DNA sequence: TGTGCCAGCAGTGAAATGGCGGGAGCCCAAGAGACCCAGTACTTC.

The chain joins TRBV30 to TRBJ2-1; 14 positions match TRBD2. V trimming: 1 base; J trimming: 6 bases; junction bases outside the gene matches: 2. The germline gives CDR1 GTSNPN, CDR2 SVGIG (reference sequence). The CDR3 sequence is 15 residues long. CDR3: CAWSEGLAGVNEQFF. As DNA, the CDR3 is TGTGCCTGGAGTGAGGGACTAGCGGGAGTCAATGAGCAGTTCTTC.

The chain uses TRBV6-6 and TRBJ2-2, with TRBD2 matching 9 bases. The CDR3 sequence is 15 residues long. V gave up 8 bases and J gave up 0 bases; unmatched junction bases: 4. Per germline, CDR1 MNHNY and CDR2 SVGAGI (reference sequence). CDR3 sequence reads: CASQTSGTNTGELFF. The CDR3 nucleotides read TGTGCCAGCCAGACTAGCGGTACGAACACCGGGGAGCTGTTTTTT.

The J gene is TRBJ2-3, the V gene TRBV6-1, with D possibly TRBD2 on 6 matching bases. V lost 0 bases to trimming and J lost 1 base, with 11 bases between them. The CDR3 runs 16 residues. CDR1 and CDR2 from the germline V gene are MNHNS and SASEGT. The CDR3 protein is CASSEARGPRTDTQYF. CDR3 coding DNA: TGTGCCAGCAGTGAAGCGCGGGGACCCCGCACAGATACGCAGTATTTT.

The V gene is TRBV28, the J gene TRBJ2-7; D perhaps matches TRBD2 (6 bases). The CDR3 has 11 amino acids. The V end lost 5 bases, the J end lost 6 bases, and 8 bases lay between the germline ends. Looked up from germline, CDR1 is MDHEN and CDR2 is SYDVKM. Here the CDR3 reads CASSRGIEQYF. DNA for the CDR3: TGTGCCAGCAGTCGGGGGATCGAGCAGTACTTC.

This clone turned up a few times. The V call is TRBV14, the J call TRBJ1-2; a weak D match, TRBD1 (6 bases). Germline CDR1 SGHDN, CDR2 FVKESK. CDR3 size: 13 residues. The ends were cut back, 0 bases at V and 12 bases at J, with 14 bases in the middle. CDR3 DNA sequence: TGTGCCAGCAGCCAAGATCTCCAGGGGCAGGACACCTTC. It encodes CASSQDLQGQDTF.